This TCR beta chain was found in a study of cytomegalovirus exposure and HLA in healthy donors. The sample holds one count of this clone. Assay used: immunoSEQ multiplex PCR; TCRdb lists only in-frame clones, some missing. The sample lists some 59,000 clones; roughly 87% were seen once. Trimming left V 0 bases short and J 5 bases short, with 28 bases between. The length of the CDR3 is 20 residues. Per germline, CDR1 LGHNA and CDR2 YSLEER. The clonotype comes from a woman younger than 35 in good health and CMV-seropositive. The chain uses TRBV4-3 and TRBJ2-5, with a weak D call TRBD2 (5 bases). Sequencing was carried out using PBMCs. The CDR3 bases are TGCGCCAGCAGCCAAGATCGTTCCGGGGTTTATAGGGCAGGTGGGGAGACCCAGTACTTC. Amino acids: CASSQDRSGVYRAGGETQYF.